The following is a T cell receptor beta chain sequence with its context. Its target is not known. The sample originates from a study of vaccination effects on CD4 cells after COVID-19. The overall study: Post-vaccine specimens arrived a median 72 days past the second dose.

ViraFEST expansion of antigen-specific CD4+ T cells with viral peptide pools preceded sequencing. With approximately ten days of culture completed, CD4+ T cells were isolated. Subjects were given two BNT162b2 or mRNA-1273 vaccine doses. Wells containing approximately 2 million PBMC each were cultured with 10 IU/ml IL-2 and about 10 ug/ml peptides. The assay was immunoSEQ multiplex PCR, and TCRdb's table has in-frame clones only and misses some. The data hold approximately 28,000 clones, with roughly 80% observed a single time. The CDR3 runs 12 residues. Germline V CDR1 and CDR2: GTSNPN, SVGIG (reference sequence). Trimming pared 4 bases from V and 6 bases from J, leaving 12 bases between.

The chain employs TRBV30 and TRBJ1-2; D is unclear. The clonotype originates from a human donor who received a COVID-19 vaccine. Some clones in this sample may be carry-over from other donors' samples. Sequencing used CD4+ T cells from PBMCs cultured with SARS-CoV-2 spike peptides, obtained after COVID-19 vaccination. The CDR3 region is CAWNIASDGYTF. The CDR3 region has the DNA TGTGCCTGGAATATAGCGTCCGATGGCTACACCTTC.